This TCR beta chain stems from a study of blood T cell repertoires in COVID-19. As for the study in general: From the United States, Italy and Spain came samples of acute and convalescent COVID-19.

CDR3 length: 15 residues. Germline V gene data show CDR1 as SGDLS and CDR2 as YYNGEE. V lost 2 bases and J lost 4, with 15 bases in between. As processed by the authors: Amplified reference gene primers provided the basis for estimating nucleated cell counts. Sequenced by immunoSEQ multiplex PCR; TCRdb stores in-frame clones only, minus some. V and J calls and clone size follow that table, whereas D and trimming were derived from the DNA. The sample has about 120,000 clones; 60% to 80% are singletons. The sequence came from a woman in her 70s with acute or convalescent COVID-19. Sequencing was carried out using peripheral blood. V usage is TRBV9 and J usage is TRBJ1-2; perhaps TRBD1 as D (5 bases). CDR3 residues: CASSVGGAGFYGYTF. CDR3 DNA: TGTGCCAGCAGCGTCGGTGGAGCAGGGTTCTATGGCTACACCTTC. The complete variable domain, with remaining parts taken from reference TRBV9 and TRBJ1-2, reads DSGVTQTPKHLITATGQRVTLRCSPRSGDLSVYWYQQSLDQGLQFLIQYYNGEERAKGNILERFSAQQFPDLHSELNLSSLELGDSALYFCASSVGGAGFYGYTFGSGTRLTVV.